The next 19 T cell receptor beta chains were all read from a single sample in a study of CD8 T cells in Susac syndrome. Random hexamers were used to reverse transcribe an amount of about 0.45 to 1 ug RNA. TCRdb called the immunoSEQ multiplex PCR reads again in MiXCR, with one record for every CDR3 protein. The sample contains 150,000 to 200,000 distinct CDR3 sequences, 85% to 95% of which appear only once. The sample consisted of CD8+ T cells from PBMCs. The source of these receptors is a human donor with Susac syndrome.

V gene TRBV4-1 combines with J gene TRBJ2-1; 8 nucleotides agree with TRBD1. This CDR3 region has 17 residues. Trimming removed 2 bases from V and 8 bases from J; junction bases left unmatched: 14. From germline, CDR1 is MGHRA and CDR2 YSYEKL. CDR3 region: CASSQSGGILFDDEQFF. In DNA, the CDR3 is TGCGCCAGCAGCCAATCAGGGGGCATTTTATTTGACGATGAGCAGTTCTTC.

This clonotype was recorded once. The rearrangement joins TRBV20-1 to TRBJ1-5; 7 nucleotides match TRBD1. The CDR3 covers 14 residues. Germline V gives CDR1 DFQATT, CDR2 SNEGSKA (reference sequence). V gave up 5 bases and J gave up 3 bases; unmatched junction bases: 7. The chain's CDR3 is CSAGRQGNNQPQHF. As DNA, the CDR3 is TGCAGTGCTGGGAGACAGGGCAACAATCAGCCCCAGCATTTT.

The chain combines TRBV27 with TRBJ2-7, with 11 bases identical to TRBD2. The V and J ends lost 10 bases and 3 bases, in that order; junction bases with no gene match: 8. Germline CDR1 MNHEY, CDR2 SMNVEV (reference sequence). There are 14 residues in the CDR3. CDR3 in DNA: TGTGCCACCTCAAAAGGACTAGCGGGCTACGAGCAGTACTTC. This codes for CATSKGLAGYEQYF.

The chain combines TRBV4-1 with TRBJ2-2; tentative D call: TRBD2 (6 bases). The germline V gene has CDR1 MGHRA and CDR2 YSYEKL. V was cut by 0 bases and J by 6 bases, with 14 bases left in between. This CDR3 has 16 amino acids. CDR3 bases: TGCGCCAGCAGCCAAGATTTCCTAGCGTTGGCCGGGGAGCTGTTTTTT. Residues: CASSQDFLALAGELFF.

The V and J genes are TRBV7-9 and TRBJ1-1; the D is unclear. V was shortened by 7 bases and J by 1 base, with 10 bases between the two germline ends. Germline-derived CDR1 and CDR2 are SEHNR and FQNEAQ (reference sequence). This CDR3 region has 13 residues. CDR3 nucleotides: TGTGCCAGCAACGCCCTGGAGAACACTGAAGCTTTCTTT. Translation: CASNALENTEAFF.

The count of this clonotype is one. This chain uses TRBV20-1 with TRBJ2-1; D possibly corresponds to TRBD2 (6 bases). Looked up from germline, CDR1 is DFQATT and CDR2 is SNEGSKA (reference sequence). The length of the CDR3 is 13 residues. V lost 3 bases, J lost 7 bases, and 13 bases lay in between. The DNA of the CDR3 is TGCAGTGCTAGCGCGGGAATCAGAAATGAGCAGTTCTTC. Protein: CSASAGIRNEQFF.

CDR3 in DNA: TGTGCCAGCAGCTGGAGAGACAGGGATGAAAAACTGTTTTTT. Translation gives CASSWRDRDEKLFF. The chain has TRBV11-2 and TRBJ1-4; TRBD1 agrees at 7 bases. The CDR3 loop spans 14 amino acids. Germline CDR1 reads SGHAT; CDR2 reads FQNNGV. V lost 4 bases, J lost 6 bases, and 5 bases stayed unmatched.

V is TRBV9 and J is TRBJ2-5; perhaps TRBD1 as D (6 bases). The CDR3 covers 13 residues. The germline V gene has CDR1 SGDLS and CDR2 YYNGEE. Deletions cut 4 bases from V and 4 bases from J, with 11 bases between. The CDR3 sequence: CASSPGQIETQYF. CDR3 sequence (DNA): TGTGCCAGCAGCCCCGGACAGATAGAGACCCAGTACTTC.

This chain connects TRBV7-9 to TRBJ1-1; 9 nucleotides line up with TRBD1. From germline, CDR1 is SEHNR and CDR2 FQNEAQ (reference sequence). This CDR3 contains 17 residues. V lost 4 bases to trimming and J lost 0 bases; unmatched junction nucleotides: 9. The CDR3 region is CASSWGGTGIVNTEAFF. The CDR3 nucleotides read TGTGCCAGCAGCTGGGGCGGGACAGGGATCGTGAACACTGAAGCTTTCTTT.

The chain couples TRBV20-1 to TRBJ2-1; 7 bases agree with TRBD1. CDR3 length equals 16 residues. After removal of 5 bases from V and 3 bases from J, the junction contained 13 bases not matched to a gene. CDR1 is DFQATT, CDR2 SNEGSKA, per germline (reference sequence). CDR3 DNA: TGCAGTGCTCCCCACCGGGACAGTCCTGACTACAATGAGCAGTTCTTC. Translation: CSAPHRDSPDYNEQFF.

A single count supports this clonotype. The chain is built from TRBV15 and TRBJ2-7; perhaps TRBD1 as D (5 bases). The CDR3 loop spans 15 amino acids. Germline V lookup: CDR1 LNHNV, CDR2 YYDKDF (reference sequence). The V end lost 0 bases, the J end lost 2 bases, and 11 bases lay between the germline ends. The CDR3 reads CATSRDRTSPYEQYF. The DNA for the CDR3 is TGTGCCACCAGCAGAGATAGGACATCCCCCTACGAGCAGTACTTC.

The CDR3 here is CASSLGTNNEQFF. The CDR3 DNA sequence: TGTGCCAGCAGTCTCGGGACTAACAATGAGCAGTTCTTC. The V gene is TRBV12-3 or TRBV12-4, the J gene TRBJ2-1; 7 nucleotides line up with TRBD2. The CDR3 runs 13 residues. V gave up 5 bases and J gave up 5 bases; unmatched junction bases: 3.

The gene calls are TRBV7-9 and TRBJ2-1; D gene uncertain. V was trimmed by 1 base and J by 7 bases, leaving 11 bases between them. Germline CDR1 and CDR2: SEHNR and FQNEAQ (reference sequence). The CDR3 contains 14 residues. The DNA of the CDR3 is TGTGCCAGCAGCTTAGTGCTAGTTCAGAATGAGCAGTTCTTC. Translating gives CASSLVLVQNEQFF.

This chain connects TRBV23-1 to TRBJ2-1; no clear D gene. TRBV23-1 belongs to the ORF category, with a function that is uncertain. Trimming removed 0 bases at V and 4 bases at J, with 10 bases between. The CDR3 length is 15 residues. CDR3 coding DNA: TGCGCCAGCAGTCAATCCATAGGATTGTACAATGAGCAGTTCTTC. It encodes CASSQSIGLYNEQFF.

CDR3 amino acids: CASSLDRGGNSPLHF. In DNA, the CDR3 is TGTGCCAGCAGCCTCGACAGGGGAGGCAATTCACCCCTCCACTTT. The chain employs TRBV7-3 and TRBJ1-6, with 8 bases identical to TRBD1. The V segment lost 5 bases and the J segment 7 bases; nucleotides outside the gene matches: 7. This CDR3 comprises 15 residues. Germline lookup yields CDR1 SGHTA and CDR2 FQGTGA.

The chain has TRBV5-4 and TRBJ2-2, with D perhaps assigned TRBD1 or TRBD2 (5 bases each). The V end lost 2 bases, the J end lost 0 bases, and 11 bases lay between the germline ends. This CDR3 spans 16 amino acids. Germline loops: CDR1 SGHNT, CDR2 YYREEE (reference sequence). The CDR3 loop is CASSFGTLANTGELFF. The CDR3 DNA is TGTGCCAGCAGCTTCGGGACGCTTGCGAACACCGGGGAGCTGTTTTTT. The complete variable domain, with remaining parts taken from reference TRBV5-4 and TRBJ2-2, reads ETGVTQSPTHLIKTRGQQVTLRCSSQSGHNTVSWYQQALGQGPQFIFQYYREEENGRGNFPPRFSGLQFPNYSSELNVNALELDDSALYLCASSFGTLANTGELFFGEGSRLTVL.

CDR3 in DNA: TGTGCCAGCAGTTTTCAGGGCTATGGCTACACCTTC. Amino acid sequence: CASSFQGYGYTF. V gene TRBV12-3 or TRBV12-4 combines with J gene TRBJ1-2; D may be TRBD1 (5 bases). The V gene lost 3 bases and the J gene lost 4 bases, with 6 bases spanning the gap. The CDR3 sequence is 12 residues long.

The rearrangement links TRBV5-6 to TRBJ1-5; D gene ambiguous. V lost 0 bases and J 3 bases, leaving 7 bases between the germline ends. Germline V lookup: CDR1 SGHDT, CDR2 YYEEEE. The CDR3 totals 14 residues. The CDR3, as DNA: TGTGCCAGCAGCTTGGGGACTTTCAATCAGCCCCAGCATTTT. Its translation is CASSLGTFNQPQHF.

The J gene is TRBJ2-5, the V gene TRBV7-8; tentative D call: TRBD1 (5 bases). CDR3 size: 16 residues. The V end was cut by 2 bases, the J end by 0 bases, with 13 bases between. Germline CDR1 reads SGHVS; CDR2 reads FQNEAQ. The DNA of the CDR3 is TGTGCCAGCAGCTTATACCCGACAGAGTACCAAGAGACCCAGTACTTC. This translates into CASSLYPTEYQETQYF.